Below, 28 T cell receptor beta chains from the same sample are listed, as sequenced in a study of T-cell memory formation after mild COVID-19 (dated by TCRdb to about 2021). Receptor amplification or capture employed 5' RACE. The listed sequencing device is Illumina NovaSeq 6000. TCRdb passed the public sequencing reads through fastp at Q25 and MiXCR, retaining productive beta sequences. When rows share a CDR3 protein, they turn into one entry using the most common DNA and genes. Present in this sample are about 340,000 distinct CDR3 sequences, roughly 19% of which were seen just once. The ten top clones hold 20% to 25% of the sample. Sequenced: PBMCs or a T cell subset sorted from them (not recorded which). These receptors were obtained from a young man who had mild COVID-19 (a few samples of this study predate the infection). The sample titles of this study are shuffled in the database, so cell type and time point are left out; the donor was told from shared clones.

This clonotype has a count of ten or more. This CDR3 is CASTDALPNTGELFF. The DNA for the CDR3 is TGTGCCAGCACGGACGCCCTGCCGAACACCGGGGAGCTGTTTTTT. J is TRBJ2-2 and V is TRBV6-2 or TRBV6-3; D gene uncertain. The germline CDR1 and CDR2 sequences are MNHEY and SVGEGT. CDR3 size: 15 residues. The V gene lost 7 bases and the J gene lost 0 bases, with 12 bases spanning the gap.

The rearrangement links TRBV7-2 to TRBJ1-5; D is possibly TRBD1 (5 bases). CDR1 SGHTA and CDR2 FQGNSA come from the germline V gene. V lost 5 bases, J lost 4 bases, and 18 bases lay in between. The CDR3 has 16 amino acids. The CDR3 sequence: CASSISRGGKNQPQHF. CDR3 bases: TGTGCCAGCAGCATTTCGCGGGGGGGGAAGAATCAGCCCCAGCATTTT.

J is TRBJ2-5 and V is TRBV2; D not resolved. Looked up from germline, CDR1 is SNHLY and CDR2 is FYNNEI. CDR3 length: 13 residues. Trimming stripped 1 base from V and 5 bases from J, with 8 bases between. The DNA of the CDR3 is TGTGCCAGCAGTGAAGGAATGGGGGAGACCCAGTACTTC. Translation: CASSEGMGETQYF.

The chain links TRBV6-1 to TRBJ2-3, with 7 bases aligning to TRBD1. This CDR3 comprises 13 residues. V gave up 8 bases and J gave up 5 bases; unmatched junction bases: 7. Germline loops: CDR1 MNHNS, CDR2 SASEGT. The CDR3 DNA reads TGTGCCAGCGACTACCGGGACAGAGATACGCAGTATTTT. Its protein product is CASDYRDRDTQYF.

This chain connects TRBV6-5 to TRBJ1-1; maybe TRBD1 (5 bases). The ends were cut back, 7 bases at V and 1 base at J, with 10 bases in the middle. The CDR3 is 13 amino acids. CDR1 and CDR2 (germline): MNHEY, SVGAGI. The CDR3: CASTPTANTEAFF. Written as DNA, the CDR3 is TGTGCCAGCACTCCGACAGCGAACACTGAAGCTTTCTTT.

This chain's CDR3 is CASSFPETGELFF. CDR3 DNA sequence: TGTGCCAGCAGCTTCCCTGAAACCGGGGAGCTGTTTTTT. V gene TRBV7-3 combines with J gene TRBJ2-2; D not certain. The CDR3 is 13 residues long. The V and J ends lost 3 bases and 5 bases respectively, with 7 bases between them. The germline V gene has CDR1 SGHTA and CDR2 FQGTGA.

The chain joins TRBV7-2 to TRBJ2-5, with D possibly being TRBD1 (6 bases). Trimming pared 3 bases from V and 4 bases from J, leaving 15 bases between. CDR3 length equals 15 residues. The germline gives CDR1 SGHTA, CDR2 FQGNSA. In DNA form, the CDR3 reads TGTGCCAGCAGCTTTACAGGGTGGGGGACAGAGACCCAGTACTTC. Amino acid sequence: CASSFTGWGTETQYF.

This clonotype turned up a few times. The CDR3 bases are TGTGCCAGCAGTTCCACCCCCGGGGGGGAGCTGTTTTTT. Its translation: CASSSTPGGELFF. This chain uses TRBV28 with TRBJ2-2; D is unclear. This CDR3 is 13 amino acids long. Germline V gives CDR1 MDHEN, CDR2 SYDVKM. The V end lost 4 bases, the J end lost 8 bases, and 11 bases lay between the germline ends.

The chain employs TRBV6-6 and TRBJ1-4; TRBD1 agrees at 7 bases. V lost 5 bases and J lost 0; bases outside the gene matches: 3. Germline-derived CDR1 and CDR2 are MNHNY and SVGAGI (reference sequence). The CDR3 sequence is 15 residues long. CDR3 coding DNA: TGTGCCAGCAGTCAGACAGGGACAACTAATGAAAAACTGTTTTTT. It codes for CASSQTGTTNEKLFF.

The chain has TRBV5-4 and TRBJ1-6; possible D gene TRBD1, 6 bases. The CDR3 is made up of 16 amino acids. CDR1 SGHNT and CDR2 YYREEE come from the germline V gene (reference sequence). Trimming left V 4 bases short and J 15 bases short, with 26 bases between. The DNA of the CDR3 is TGTGCCAGCAGCGCTGGGCAGGGGACCACATTGACACACCTCCACTTT. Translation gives CASSAGQGTTLTHLHF.

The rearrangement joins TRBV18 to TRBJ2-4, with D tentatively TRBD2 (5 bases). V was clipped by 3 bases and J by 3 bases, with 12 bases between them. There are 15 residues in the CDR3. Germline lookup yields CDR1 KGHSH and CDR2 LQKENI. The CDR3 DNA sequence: TGTGCCAGCTCACCCCGGGCGGGCGGCAAAAACATTCAGTACTTC. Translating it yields CASSPRAGGKNIQYF.

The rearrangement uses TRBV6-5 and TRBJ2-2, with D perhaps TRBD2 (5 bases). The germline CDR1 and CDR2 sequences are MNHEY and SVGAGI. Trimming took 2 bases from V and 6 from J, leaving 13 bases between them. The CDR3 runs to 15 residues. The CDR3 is CASSYIGNGAGELFF. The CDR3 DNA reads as TGTGCCAGCAGTTACATAGGGAACGGGGCCGGGGAGCTGTTTTTT.

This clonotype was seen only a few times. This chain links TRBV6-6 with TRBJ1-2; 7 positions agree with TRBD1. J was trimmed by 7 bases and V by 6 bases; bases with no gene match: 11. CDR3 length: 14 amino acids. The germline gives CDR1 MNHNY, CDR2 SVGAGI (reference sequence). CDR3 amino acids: CASSSQGSKGGYTF. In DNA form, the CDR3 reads TGTGCCAGCAGCTCACAGGGGTCCAAGGGTGGCTACACCTTC.

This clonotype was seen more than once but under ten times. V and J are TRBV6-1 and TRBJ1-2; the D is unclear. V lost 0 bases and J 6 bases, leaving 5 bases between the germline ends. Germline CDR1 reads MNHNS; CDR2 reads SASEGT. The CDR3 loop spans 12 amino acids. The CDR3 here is CASSEAGDGYTF. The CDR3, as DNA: TGTGCCAGCAGTGAAGCTGGGGATGGCTACACCTTC.

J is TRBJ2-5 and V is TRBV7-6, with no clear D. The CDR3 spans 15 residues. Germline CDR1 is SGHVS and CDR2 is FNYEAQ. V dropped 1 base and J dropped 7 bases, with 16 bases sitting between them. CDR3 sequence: CASSLGSPVTGTQYF. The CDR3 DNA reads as TGTGCCAGCAGCTTAGGGTCCCCGGTTACGGGGACCCAGTACTTC.

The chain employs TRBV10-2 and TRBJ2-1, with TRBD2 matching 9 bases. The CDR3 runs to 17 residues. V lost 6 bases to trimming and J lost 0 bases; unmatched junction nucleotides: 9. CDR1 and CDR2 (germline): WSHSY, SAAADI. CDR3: CASRALASGASYNEQFF. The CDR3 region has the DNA TGCGCCAGCAGGGCGCTAGCTAGCGGGGCCTCCTACAATGAGCAGTTCTTC.

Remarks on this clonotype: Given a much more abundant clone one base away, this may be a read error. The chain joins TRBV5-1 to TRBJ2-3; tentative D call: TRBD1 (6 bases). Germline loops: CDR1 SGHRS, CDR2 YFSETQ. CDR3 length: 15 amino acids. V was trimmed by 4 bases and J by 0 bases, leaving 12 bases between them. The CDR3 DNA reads TGCGCCAGCAGCCAGCTGACAGGAAGCACAGATACGCAGTATTTT. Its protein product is CASSQLTGSTDTQYF.

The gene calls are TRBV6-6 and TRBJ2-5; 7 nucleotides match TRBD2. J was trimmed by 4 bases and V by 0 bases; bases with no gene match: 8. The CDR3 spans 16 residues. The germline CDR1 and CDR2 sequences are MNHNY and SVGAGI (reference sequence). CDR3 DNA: TGTGCCAGCAGTTACTCCTACGGACTAGTTGGAGAGACCCAGTACTTC. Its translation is CASSYSYGLVGETQYF.

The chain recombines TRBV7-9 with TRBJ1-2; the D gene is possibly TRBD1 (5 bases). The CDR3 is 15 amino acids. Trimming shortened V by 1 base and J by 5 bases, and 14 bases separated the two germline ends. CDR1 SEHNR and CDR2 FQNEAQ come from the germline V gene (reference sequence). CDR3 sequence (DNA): TGTGCCAGCAGCTTAGATGGACACAGGATGTATGGCTACACCTTC. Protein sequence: CASSLDGHRMYGYTF.

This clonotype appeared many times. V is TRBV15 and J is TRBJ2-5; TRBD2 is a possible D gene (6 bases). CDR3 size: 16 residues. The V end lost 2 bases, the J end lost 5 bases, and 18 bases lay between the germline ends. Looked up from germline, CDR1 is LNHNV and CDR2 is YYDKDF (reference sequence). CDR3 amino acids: CATSRRRLVRGETQYF. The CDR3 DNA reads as TGTGCCACCAGCAGAAGACGACTAGTAAGAGGGGAGACCCAGTACTTC.

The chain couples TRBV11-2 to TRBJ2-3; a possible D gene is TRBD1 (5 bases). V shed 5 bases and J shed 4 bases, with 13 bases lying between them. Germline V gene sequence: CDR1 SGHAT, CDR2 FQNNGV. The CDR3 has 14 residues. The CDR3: CASSPRQRPDTQYF. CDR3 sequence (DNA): TGTGCCAGCAGCCCTAGACAGAGACCAGATACGCAGTATTTT.

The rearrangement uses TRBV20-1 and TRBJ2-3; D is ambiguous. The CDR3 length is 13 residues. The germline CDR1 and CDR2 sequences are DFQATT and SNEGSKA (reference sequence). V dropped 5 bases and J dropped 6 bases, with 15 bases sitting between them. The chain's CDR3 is CSAWSRFRDTQYF. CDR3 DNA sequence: TGCAGTGCTTGGTCCCGTTTTAGGGATACGCAGTATTTT.

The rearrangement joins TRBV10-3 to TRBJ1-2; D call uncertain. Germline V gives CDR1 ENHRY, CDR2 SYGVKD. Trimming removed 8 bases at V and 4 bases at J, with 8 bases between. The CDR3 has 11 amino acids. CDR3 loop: CAIAESYGYTF. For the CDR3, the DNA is TGTGCCATCGCCGAGAGCTATGGCTACACCTTC.

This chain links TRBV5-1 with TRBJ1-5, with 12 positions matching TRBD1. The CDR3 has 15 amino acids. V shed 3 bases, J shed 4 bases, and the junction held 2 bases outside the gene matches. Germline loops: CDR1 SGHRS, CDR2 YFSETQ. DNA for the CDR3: TGCGCCAGCAGCTGGGACAGGGGGCAGAATCAGCCCCAGCATTTT. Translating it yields CASSWDRGQNQPQHF.

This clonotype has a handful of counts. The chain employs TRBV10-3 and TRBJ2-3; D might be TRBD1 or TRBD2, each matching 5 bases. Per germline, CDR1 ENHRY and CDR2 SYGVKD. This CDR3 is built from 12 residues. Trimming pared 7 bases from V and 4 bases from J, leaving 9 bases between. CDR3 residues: CAIMGVADTQYF. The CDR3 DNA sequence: TGTGCCATCATGGGGGTTGCAGATACGCAGTATTTT.

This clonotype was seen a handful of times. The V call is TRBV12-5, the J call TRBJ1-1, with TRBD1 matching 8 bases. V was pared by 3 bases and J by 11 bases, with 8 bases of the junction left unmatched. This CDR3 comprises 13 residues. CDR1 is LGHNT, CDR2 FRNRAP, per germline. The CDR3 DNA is TGTGCTAGTGGTTTTTGGACAGGGCGGAACGCTTTCTTT. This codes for CASGFWTGRNAFF.

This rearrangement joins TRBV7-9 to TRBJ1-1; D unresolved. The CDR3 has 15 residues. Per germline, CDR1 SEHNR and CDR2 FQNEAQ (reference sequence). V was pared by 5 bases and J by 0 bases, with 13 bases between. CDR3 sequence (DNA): TGTGCCAGCAGCGCCGGACCAGTTCTGAACACTGAAGCTTTCTTT. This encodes CASSAGPVLNTEAFF.

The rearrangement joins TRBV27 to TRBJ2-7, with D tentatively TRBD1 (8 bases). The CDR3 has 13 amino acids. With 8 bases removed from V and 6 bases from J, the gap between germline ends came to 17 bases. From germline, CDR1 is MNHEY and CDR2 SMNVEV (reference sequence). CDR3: CASGQGGTSEQYF. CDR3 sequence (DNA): TGTGCCAGCGGACAGGGAGGGACCTCCGAGCAGTACTTC.